The sequence of this TCR beta chain was determined in a study of beta chain features in type 1 diabetes. About the research overall: What patients shared with healthy donors was a similar profile of age, gender and cell yields. Broader study findings: Healthy donors had naive, central memory and Treg TCRB repertoires that appeared less similar than those seen among patients.

The authors reverse transcribed all of the isolated RNA, so sequencing captured expressed TCRB transcripts. TCRdb's copy holds only in-frame clones and misses some; the assay was immunoSEQ multiplex PCR. The table shows 350,000 to 450,000 clones, with around 14% occurring only once. Stem cell-like memory, regulatory, central memory and naive CD4+ cells were sorted via CD45RO/CCR7/CD25/CD127/CD95/CD27. Populations isolated by sorting all had purity greater than 95%. Notes on this clone: The target antigen is unknown.

The clonotype comes from a man aged 30 to 45 in good health. Sample: naive CD4+ T cells from blood.

The CDR3 DNA follows: TGTGCCAGCACCAACACGGCTTACACTGAAGCTTTCTTT. Translating gives CASTNTAYTEAFF. This chain uses TRBV14 with TRBJ1-1; D gene unclear. This CDR3 region has 13 residues. Germline CDR1 reads SGHDN; CDR2 reads FVKESK. V dropped 7 bases and J dropped 3 bases, with 12 bases sitting between them.